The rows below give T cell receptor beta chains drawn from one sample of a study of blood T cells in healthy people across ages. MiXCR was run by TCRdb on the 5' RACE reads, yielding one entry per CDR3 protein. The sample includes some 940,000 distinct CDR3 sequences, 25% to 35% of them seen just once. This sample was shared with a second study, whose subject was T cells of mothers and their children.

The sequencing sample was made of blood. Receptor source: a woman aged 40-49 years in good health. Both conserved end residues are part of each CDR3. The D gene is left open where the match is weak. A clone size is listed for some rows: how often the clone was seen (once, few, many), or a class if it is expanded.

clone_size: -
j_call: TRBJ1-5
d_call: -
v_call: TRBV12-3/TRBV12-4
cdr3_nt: TGTGCCAGCAGTGGGGGGAAGGTTAGCAATCAGCCCCAGCATTTT
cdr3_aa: CASSGGKVSNQPQHF

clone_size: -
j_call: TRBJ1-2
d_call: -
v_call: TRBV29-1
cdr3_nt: TGCAGCGTTGAGAACAGGGAGGACTATGGCTACACCTTC
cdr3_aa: CSVENREDYGYTF

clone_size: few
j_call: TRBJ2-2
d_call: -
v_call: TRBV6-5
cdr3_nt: TGTGCCAGCAGTTTGTCGACATACGCGAACACCGGGGAGCTGTTTTTT
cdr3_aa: CASSLSTYANTGELFF

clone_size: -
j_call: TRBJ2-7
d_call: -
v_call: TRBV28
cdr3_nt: TGTGCCAGCAGTTCCGGGAGGAAGGGGTGGGGGGCCGAGCAGTACTTC
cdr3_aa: CASSSGRKGWGAEQYF

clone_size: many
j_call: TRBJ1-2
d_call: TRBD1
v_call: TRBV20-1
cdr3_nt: TGCAGTGCTAGGCCAGGACAGGGGGAGGATGGCTACACCTTC
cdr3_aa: CSARPGQGEDGYTF

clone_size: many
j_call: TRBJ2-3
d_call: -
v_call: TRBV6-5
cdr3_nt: TGTGCCAGCAGTTACTCGGTACAGGACACAGATACGCAGTATTTT
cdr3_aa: CASSYSVQDTDTQYF

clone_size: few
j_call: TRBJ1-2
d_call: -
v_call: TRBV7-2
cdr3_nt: TGTGCCAGCATCTTCGGACAAAACTATGGCTACACCTTC
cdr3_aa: CASIFGQNYGYTF

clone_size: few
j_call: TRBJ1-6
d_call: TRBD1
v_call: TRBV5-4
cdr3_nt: TGTGCCAGCAGCTTGGCGGCAGGGGGCCATAATTCACCCCTCCACTTT
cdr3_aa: CASSLAAGGHNSPLHF

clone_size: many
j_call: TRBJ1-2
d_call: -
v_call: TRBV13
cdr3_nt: TGTGCCAGCAATCAGGGGACCTATGGCTACACCTTC
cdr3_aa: CASNQGTYGYTF

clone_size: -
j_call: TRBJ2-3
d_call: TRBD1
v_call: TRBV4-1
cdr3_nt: TGCGCCAGCAGCCAGGGTTCCAGGGGGGATACGCAGTATTTT
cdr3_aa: CASSQGSRGDTQYF

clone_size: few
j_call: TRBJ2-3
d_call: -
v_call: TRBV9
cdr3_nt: TGTGCCAGCAGCGTAGCGGGTTTGGCTCCTCCAGATACGCAGTATTTT
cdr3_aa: CASSVAGLAPPDTQYF

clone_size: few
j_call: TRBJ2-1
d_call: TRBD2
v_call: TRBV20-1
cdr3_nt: TGCAGCGCCCGACTCGGCGGGGGGGCGTCTGAGCAGTTCTTC
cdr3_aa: CSARLGGGASEQFF

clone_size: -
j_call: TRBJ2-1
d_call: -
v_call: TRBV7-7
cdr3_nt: TGTGCCAGCAGCAAGAACAGCTACAATGAGCAGTTCTTC
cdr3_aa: CASSKNSYNEQFF

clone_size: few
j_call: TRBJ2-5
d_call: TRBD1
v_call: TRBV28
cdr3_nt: TGTGCCAGCAGCCGGGACAGGCCGGTCAATGAGCAGTACTTC
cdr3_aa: CASSRDRPVNEQYF

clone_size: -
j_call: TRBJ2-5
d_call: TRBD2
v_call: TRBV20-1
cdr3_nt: TGCAGTGCTAGAGATCGGGAGCTAGCGGGGGCCATTCAAGAGACCCAGTACTTC
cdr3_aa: CSARDRELAGAIQETQYF

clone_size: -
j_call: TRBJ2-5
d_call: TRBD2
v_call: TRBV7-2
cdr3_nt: TGTGCCAGCAGCCTCACACTAGCGGCTTGGAAGACCCAGTACTTC
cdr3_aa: CASSLTLAAWKTQYF

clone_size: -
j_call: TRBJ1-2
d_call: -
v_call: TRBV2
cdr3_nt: TGTGCCAGCAGAAAGGACCAACTCGAGGGTGGCTACACCTTC
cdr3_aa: CASRKDQLEGGYTF

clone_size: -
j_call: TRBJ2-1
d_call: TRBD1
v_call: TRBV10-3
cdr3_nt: TGTGCCATCAGCTTTAGGACAGGGGGCGCGAAAGGCAATGAGCAGTTCTTC
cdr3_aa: CAISFRTGGAKGNEQFF

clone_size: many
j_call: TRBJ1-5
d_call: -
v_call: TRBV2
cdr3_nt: TGTGCCAGCAGTGAAATAGGGAATCAGCCCCAGCATTTT
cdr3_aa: CASSEIGNQPQHF

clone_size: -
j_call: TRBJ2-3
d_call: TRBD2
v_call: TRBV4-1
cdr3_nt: TGCGCCAGCAGCCTAATCGCTCTAGCGGGGGAAAAGGATACGCGGTATTTT
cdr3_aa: CASSLIALAGEKDTRYF

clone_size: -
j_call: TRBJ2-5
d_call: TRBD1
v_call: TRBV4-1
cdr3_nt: TGCGCCAGCAGCTTAGGACAGGGGGTAGCGGAGACCCAGTACTTC
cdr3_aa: CASSLGQGVAETQYF

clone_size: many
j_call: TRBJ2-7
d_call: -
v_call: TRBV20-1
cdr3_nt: TGCAGTGCTCGCGGGATCACATCCTACGAGCAGTACTTC
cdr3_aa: CSARGITSYEQYF

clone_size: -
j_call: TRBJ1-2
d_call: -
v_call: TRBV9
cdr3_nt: TGTGCCAGCAGCGGAAAGAGTGACAATATCTATGGCTACACCTTC
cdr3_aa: CASSGKSDNIYGYTF

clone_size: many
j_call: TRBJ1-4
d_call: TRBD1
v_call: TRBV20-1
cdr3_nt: TGCAGTGCAAAGACAGGGATTGAAAAACTGTTTTTT
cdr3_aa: CSAKTGIEKLFF

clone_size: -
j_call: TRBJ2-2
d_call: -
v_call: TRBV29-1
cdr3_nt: TGCAGCGTTGAGGGAATCGGGGAGCTGTTTTTT
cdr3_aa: CSVEGIGELFF

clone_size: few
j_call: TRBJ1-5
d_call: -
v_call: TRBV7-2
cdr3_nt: TGTGCCAGCAGCTTAGAGAGGGGGGGTGGTCAGCCCCAGCATTTT
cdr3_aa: CASSLERGGGQPQHF

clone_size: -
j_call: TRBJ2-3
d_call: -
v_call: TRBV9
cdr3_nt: TGTGCCAGCAGCAATCGAGACGGATCCGGGGCTACGCAGTATTTT
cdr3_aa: CASSNRDGSGATQYF

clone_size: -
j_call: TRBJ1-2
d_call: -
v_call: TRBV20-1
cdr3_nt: TGCAGTGCCAGGGGCCGATCTAACTATGGCTACACCTTC
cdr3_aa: CSARGRSNYGYTF

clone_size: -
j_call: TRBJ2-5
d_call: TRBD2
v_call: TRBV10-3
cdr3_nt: TGTGCCACCGGACTAGCGGATGAAGAGACCCAGTACTTC
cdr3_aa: CATGLADEETQYF

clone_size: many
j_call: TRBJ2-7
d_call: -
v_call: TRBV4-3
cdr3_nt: TGCGCCAGCAGCCAAGATAGGACGGGAAGCTCCTACGAGCAGTACTTC
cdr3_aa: CASSQDRTGSSYEQYF

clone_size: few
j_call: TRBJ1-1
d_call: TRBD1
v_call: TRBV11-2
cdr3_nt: TGTGCCAGCAGCTCCCTGACAGGGTTCAACACTGAAGCTTTCTTT
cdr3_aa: CASSSLTGFNTEAFF

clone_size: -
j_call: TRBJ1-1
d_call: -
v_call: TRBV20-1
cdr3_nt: TGCAGTGCTACCGGACACCAAGGCAACACTGAAGCTTTCTTT
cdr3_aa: CSATGHQGNTEAFF

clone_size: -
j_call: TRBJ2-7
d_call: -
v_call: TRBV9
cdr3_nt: TGTGCCAGCAGCGTACTGGACAGTTCTTACGAGCAGTACTTC
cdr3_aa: CASSVLDSSYEQYF

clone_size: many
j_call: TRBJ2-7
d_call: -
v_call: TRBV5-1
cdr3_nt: TGCGCCAGCAGCTTGGCCCAGGACGGGTTATCCTACGAGCAGTACTTC
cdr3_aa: CASSLAQDGLSYEQYF

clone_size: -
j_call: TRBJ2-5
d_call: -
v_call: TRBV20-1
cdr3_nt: TGCAGTGCTAGAGATTCCTCCCTATACCTAAGTGAGCAGTACTTC
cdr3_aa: CSARDSSLYLSEQYF

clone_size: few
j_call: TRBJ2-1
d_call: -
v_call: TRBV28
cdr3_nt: TGTGCCAGCAGTTTAGGGACACGGTCATTCAATGAGCAGTTCTTC
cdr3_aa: CASSLGTRSFNEQFF

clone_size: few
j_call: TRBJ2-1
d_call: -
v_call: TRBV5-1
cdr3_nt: TGCGCCAGCAGACCCACGGACCGCTCCTACAATGAGCAGTTCTTC
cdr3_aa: CASRPTDRSYNEQFF

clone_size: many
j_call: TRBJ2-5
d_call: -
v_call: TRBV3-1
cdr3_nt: TGTGCCAGCAGCCAAGTCACCCAAGAGACCCAGTACTTC
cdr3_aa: CASSQVTQETQYF

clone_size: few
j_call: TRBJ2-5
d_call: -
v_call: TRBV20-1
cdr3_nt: TGCAGTGCTATGAATTACGGGGCGGGGGCCGCACAAGAGACCCAGTACTTC
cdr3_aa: CSAMNYGAGAAQETQYF

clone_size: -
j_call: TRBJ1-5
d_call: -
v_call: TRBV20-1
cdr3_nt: TGCAGTGCTCCGAAAGGCTACAATCAGCCCCAGCATTTT
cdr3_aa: CSAPKGYNQPQHF

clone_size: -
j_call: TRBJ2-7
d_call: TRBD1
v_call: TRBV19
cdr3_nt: TGTGCCAGTAGTAGTACGGGACAGACCTTCTACGAGCAGTACTTC
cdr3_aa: CASSSTGQTFYEQYF

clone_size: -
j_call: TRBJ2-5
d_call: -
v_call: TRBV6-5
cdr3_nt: TGTGCCAGCAGTTACTCGAGATTAGTGGGGGGGCAGCGGAAAGAGACCCAGTACTTC
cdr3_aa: CASSYSRLVGGQRKETQYF

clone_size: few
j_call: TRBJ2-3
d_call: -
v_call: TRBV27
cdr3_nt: TGTGCCAGCACTGGCTGGACGGGAAGTAGAGGGACAGATACGCAGTATTTT
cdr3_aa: CASTGWTGSRGTDTQYF

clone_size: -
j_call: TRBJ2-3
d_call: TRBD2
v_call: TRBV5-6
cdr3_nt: TGTGCCAGCAGCTTCAAGCGGGGGGCCTACACAGATACGCAGTATTTT
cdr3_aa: CASSFKRGAYTDTQYF

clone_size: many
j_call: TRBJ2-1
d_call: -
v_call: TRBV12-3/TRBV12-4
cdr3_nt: TGTGCCAGCAGTTTAGTCGGGGAGCAGTTCTTC
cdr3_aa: CASSLVGEQFF

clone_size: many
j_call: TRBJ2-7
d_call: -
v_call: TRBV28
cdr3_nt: TGTGCCACCAACAGGCCGGGCTCCTACGAGCAGTACTTC
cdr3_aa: CATNRPGSYEQYF

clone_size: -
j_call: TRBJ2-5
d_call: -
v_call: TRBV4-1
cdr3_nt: TGCGCCAGCAGCCCCCTAGGCCGGGTAGCTCAAGAGACCCAGTACTTC
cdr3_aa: CASSPLGRVAQETQYF

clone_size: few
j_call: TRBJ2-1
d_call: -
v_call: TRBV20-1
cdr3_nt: TGCAGTGCTAGTCAGGGCTACAATGAGCAGTTCTTC
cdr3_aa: CSASQGYNEQFF

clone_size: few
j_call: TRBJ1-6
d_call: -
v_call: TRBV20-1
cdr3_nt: TGCAGTGCTACCCGGGACGACGATTCACCCCTCCACTTT
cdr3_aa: CSATRDDDSPLHF

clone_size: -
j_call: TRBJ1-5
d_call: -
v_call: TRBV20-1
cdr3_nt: TGCAGTGCAGGGTTTAGCGGAGATAGCAATCAGCCCCAGCATTTT
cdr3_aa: CSAGFSGDSNQPQHF

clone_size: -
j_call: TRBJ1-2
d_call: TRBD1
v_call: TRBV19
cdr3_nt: TGTGCCAGTAGTACCACCGGGACAGGATACTATGGCTACACCTTC
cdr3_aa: CASSTTGTGYYGYTF

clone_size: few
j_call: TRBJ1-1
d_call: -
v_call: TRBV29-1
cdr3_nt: TGCAGCGTTGAGAGGGGGACAACTGAAGCTTTCTTT
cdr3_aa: CSVERGTTEAFF

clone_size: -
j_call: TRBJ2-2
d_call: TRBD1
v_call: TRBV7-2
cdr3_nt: TGTGCCAGCAGCACCAGGACAGGGGGCGCCGCCGGGGAGCTGTTTTTT
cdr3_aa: CASSTRTGGAAGELFF

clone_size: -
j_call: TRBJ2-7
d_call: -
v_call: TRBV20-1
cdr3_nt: TGCAGTGCCCGAGGGGACTGGACCTACGAGCAGTACTTC
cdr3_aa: CSARGDWTYEQYF